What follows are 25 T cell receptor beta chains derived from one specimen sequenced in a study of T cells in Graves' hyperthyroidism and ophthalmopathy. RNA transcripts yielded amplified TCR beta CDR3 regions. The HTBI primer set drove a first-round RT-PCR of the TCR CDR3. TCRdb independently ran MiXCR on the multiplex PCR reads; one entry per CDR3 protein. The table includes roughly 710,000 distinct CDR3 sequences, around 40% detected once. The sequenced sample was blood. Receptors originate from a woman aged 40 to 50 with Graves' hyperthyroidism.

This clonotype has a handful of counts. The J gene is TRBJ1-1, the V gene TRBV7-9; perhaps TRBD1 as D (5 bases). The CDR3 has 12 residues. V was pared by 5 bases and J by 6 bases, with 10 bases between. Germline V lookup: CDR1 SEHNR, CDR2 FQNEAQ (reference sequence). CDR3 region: CASSEEGAEAFF. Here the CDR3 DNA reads TGTGCCAGCAGCGAAGAAGGGGCTGAAGCTTTCTTT. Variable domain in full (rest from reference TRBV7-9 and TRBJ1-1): DTGVSQNPRHKITKRGQNVTFRCDPISEHNRLYWYRQTLGQGPEFLTYFQNEAQLEKSRLLSDRFSAERPKGSFSTLEIQRTEQGDSAMYLCASSEEGAEAFFGQGTRLTVV.

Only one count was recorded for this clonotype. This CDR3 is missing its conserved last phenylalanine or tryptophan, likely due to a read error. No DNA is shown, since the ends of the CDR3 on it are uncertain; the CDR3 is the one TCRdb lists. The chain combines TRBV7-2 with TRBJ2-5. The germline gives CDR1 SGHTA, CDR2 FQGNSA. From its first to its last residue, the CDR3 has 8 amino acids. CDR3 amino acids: CASSSTLD.

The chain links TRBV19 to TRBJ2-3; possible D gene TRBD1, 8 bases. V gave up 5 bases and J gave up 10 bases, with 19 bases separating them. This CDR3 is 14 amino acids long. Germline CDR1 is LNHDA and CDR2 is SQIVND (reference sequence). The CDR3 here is CASSSGQGGGAQYF. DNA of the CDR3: TGTGCCAGTAGTTCCGGACAGGGAGGGGGCGCGCAGTATTTT.

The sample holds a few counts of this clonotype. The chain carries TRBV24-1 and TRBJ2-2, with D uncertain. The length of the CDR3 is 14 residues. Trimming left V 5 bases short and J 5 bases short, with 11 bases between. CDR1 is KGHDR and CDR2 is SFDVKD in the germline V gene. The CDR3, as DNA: TGTGCCACCAGTGTGAGACACTCGACCGGGGAGCTGTTTTTT. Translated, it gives CATSVRHSTGELFF.

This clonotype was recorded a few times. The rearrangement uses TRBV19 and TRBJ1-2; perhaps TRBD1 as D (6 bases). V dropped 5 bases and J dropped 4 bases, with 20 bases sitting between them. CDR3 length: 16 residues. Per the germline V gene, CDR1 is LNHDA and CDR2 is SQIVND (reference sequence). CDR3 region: CASSAGHQQGTYGYTF. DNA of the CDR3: TGTGCCAGTAGTGCCGGACATCAACAGGGTACCTATGGCTACACCTTC.

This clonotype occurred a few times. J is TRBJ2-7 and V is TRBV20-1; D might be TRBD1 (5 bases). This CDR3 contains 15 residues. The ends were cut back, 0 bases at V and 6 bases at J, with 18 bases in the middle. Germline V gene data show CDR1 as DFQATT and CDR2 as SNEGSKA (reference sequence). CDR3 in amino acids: CSARDAFGQGPEQYF. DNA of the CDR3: TGCAGTGCTAGAGATGCGTTCGGGCAGGGCCCCGAGCAGTACTTC.

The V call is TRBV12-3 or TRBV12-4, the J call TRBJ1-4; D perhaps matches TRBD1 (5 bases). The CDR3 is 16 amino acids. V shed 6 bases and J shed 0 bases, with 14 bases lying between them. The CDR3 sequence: CASSRGGSATNEKLFF. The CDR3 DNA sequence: TGTGCCAGCAGCCGGGGGGGAAGTGCAACTAATGAAAAACTGTTTTTT.

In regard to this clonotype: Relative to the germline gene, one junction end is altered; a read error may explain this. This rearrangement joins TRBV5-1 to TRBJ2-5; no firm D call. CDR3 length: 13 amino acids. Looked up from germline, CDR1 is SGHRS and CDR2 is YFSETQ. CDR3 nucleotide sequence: TGTGCCAGCAGTTCAGGAGTCCAAGAGACCCAGTACTTC. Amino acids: CASSSGVQETQYF.

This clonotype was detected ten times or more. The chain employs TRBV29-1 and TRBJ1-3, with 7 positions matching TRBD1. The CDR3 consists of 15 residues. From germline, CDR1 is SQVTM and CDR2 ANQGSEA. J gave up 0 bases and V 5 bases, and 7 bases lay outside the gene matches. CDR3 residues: CSVSGQPTSGNTIYF. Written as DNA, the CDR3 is TGCAGCGTTTCGGGACAGCCAACCTCTGGAAACACCATATATTTT.

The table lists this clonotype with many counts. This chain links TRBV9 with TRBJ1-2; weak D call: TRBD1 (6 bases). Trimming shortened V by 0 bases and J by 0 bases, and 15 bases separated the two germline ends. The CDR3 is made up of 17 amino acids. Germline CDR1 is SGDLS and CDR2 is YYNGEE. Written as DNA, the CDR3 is TGTGCCAGCAGCGTAGAGGGGGGAGTTTCAGCTAACTATGGCTACACCTTC. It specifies CASSVEGGVSANYGYTF.

In DNA form, the CDR3 reads TGTGCGCAGCTGGGGGATAGTAGGAGTTTCTCCTATAATTCACCCCTCCACTTT. This codes for CAQLGDSRSFSYNSPLHF. This chain links TRBV7-9 with TRBJ1-6; tentative D call: TRBD1 (5 bases). CDR3 size: 18 residues. CDR1 is SEHNR and CDR2 is FQNEAQ in the germline V gene (reference sequence).

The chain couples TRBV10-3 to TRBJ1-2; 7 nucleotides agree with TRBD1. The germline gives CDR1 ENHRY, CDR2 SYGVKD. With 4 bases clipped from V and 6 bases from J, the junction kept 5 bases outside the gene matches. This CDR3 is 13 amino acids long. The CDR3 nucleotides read TGTGCCATCAGTGGGAAAGGGGGCGATGGCTACACCTTC. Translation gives CAISGKGGDGYTF.

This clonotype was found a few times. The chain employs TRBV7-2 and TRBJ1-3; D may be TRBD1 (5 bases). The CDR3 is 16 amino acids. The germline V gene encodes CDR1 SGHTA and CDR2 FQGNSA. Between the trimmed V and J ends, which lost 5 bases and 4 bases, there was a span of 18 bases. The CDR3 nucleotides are TGTGCCAGCAGCCGTGGGGGGGAGGGAGCCGGAAACACCATATATTTT. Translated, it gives CASSRGGEGAGNTIYF. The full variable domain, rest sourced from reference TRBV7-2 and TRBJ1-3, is GAGVSQSPSNKVTEKGKDVELRCDPISGHTALYWYRQSLGQGLEFLIYFQGNSAPDKSGLPSDRFSAERTGGSVSTLTIQRTQQEDSAVYLCASSRGGEGAGNTIYFGEGSWLTVV.

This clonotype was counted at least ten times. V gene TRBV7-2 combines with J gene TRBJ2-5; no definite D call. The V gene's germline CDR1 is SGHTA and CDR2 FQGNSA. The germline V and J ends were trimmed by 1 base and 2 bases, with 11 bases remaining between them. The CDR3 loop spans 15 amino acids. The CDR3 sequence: CASSLVWAAQETQYF. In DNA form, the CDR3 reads TGTGCCAGCAGCTTAGTATGGGCGGCGCAAGAGACCCAGTACTTC. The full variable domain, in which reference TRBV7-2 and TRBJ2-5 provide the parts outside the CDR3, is GAGVSQSPSNKVTEKGKDVELRCDPISGHTALYWYRQSLGQGLEFLIYFQGNSAPDKSGLPSDRFSAERTGGSVSTLTIQRTQQEDSAVYLCASSLVWAAQETQYFGPGTRLLVL.

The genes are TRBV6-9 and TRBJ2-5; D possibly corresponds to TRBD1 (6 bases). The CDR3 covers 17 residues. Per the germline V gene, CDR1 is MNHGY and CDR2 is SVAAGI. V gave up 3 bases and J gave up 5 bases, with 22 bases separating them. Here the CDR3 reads CASSYRVREVTGETQYF. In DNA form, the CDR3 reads TGTGCCAGCAGTTACCGCGTCAGGGAAGTCACAGGGGAGACCCAGTACTTC.

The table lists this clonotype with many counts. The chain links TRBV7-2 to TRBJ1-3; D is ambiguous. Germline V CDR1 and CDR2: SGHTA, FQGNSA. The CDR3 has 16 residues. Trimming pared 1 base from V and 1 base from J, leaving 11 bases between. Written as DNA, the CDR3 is TGTGCCAGCAGCTTAGACAGATCAACGTCTGGAAACACCATATATTTT. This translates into CASSLDRSTSGNTIYF. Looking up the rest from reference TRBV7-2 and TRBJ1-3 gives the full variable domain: GAGVSQSPSNKVTEKGKDVELRCDPISGHTALYWYRQSLGQGLEFLIYFQGNSAPDKSGLPSDRFSAERTGGSVSTLTIQRTQQEDSAVYLCASSLDRSTSGNTIYFGEGSWLTVV.

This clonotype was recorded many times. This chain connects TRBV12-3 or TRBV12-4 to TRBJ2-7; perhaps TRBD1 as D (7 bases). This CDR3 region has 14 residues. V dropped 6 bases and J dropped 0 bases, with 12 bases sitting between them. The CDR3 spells CASSRGVNSYEQYF. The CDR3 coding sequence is TGTGCCAGCAGCAGGGGGGTGAACTCCTACGAGCAGTACTTC.

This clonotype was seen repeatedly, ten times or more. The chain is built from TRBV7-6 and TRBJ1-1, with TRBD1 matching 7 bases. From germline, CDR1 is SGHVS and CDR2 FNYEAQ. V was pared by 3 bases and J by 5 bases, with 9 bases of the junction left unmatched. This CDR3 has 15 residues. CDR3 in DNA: TGTGCCAGCAGCTTCCAAGGGGGCGGAGAAACTGAAGCTTTCTTT. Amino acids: CASSFQGGGETEAFF.

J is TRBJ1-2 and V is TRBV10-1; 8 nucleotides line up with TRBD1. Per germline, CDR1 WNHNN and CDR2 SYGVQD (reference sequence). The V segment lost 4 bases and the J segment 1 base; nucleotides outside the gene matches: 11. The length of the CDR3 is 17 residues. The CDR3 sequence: CASSAGTGDTLNYGYTF. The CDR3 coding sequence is TGCGCCAGCAGTGCCGGGACAGGAGACACCCTTAACTATGGCTACACCTTC.

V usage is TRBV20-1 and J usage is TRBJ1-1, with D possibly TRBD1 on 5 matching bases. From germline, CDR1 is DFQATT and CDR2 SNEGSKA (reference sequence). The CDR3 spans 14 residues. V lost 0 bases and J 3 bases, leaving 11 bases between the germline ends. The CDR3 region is CSARDARVDTEAFF. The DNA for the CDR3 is TGCAGTGCTAGAGATGCCAGGGTTGACACTGAAGCTTTCTTT.

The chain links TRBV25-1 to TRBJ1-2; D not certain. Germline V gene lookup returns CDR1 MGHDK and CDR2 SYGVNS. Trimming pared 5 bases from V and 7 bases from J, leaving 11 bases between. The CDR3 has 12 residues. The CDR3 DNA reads TGTGCCAGCAGTTCGGGCTACGGTGGCTACACCTTC. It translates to CASSSGYGGYTF.

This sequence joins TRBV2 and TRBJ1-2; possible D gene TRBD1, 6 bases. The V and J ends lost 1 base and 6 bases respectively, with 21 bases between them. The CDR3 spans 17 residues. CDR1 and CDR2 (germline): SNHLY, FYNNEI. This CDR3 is CASSEGFGYRVGHGYTF. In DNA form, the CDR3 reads TGTGCCAGCAGTGAAGGGTTCGGGTACAGGGTCGGCCATGGCTACACCTTC.

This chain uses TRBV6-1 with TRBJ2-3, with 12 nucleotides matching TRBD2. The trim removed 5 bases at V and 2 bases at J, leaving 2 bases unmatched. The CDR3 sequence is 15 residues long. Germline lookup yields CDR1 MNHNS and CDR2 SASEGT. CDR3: CASSRLAGATDTQYF. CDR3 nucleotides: TGTGCCAGCAGTCGACTAGCGGGAGCCACAGATACGCAGTATTTT.

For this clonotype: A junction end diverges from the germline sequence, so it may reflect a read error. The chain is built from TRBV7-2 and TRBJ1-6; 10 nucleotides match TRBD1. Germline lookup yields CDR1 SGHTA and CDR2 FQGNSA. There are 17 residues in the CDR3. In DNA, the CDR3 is TGCGCCAGCAGCCAGAGGACAGGGGGGTGGAATAATTCACCCCTCCACTTT. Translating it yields CASSQRTGGWNNSPLHF. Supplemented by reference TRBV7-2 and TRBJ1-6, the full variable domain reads GAGVSQSPSNKVTEKGKDVELRCDPISGHTALYWYRQSLGQGLEFLIYFQGNSAPDKSGLPSDRFSAERTGGSVSTLTIQRTQQEDSAVYLCASSQRTGGWNNSPLHFGNGTRLTVT.

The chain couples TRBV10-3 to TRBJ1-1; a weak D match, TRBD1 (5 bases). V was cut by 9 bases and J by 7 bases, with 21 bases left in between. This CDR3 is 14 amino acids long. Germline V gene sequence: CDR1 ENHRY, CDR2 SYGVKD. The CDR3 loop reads CAMGDVLLADEAFF. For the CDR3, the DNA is TGTGCCATGGGGGATGTTCTCTTAGCGGATGAAGCTTTCTTT.